The 18 T cell receptor beta chains given below trace back to one sample, sequenced in a study of T cells in Graves' hyperthyroidism and ophthalmopathy. The CDR3 regions of TCR beta were amplified from RNA transcripts. The HTBI primer set was used in a first-round RT-PCR of the TCR CDR3. TCRdb re-analysed the multiplex PCR reads in MiXCR, keeping a single row per CDR3 protein. Of about 840,000 distinct CDR3 sequences listed, more than 30% are singletons. Specimen: blood. These receptors all stem from a man younger than 35 with Graves' hyperthyroidism.

This chain links TRBV7-8 with TRBJ2-5; D is possibly TRBD2 (6 bases). V was shortened by 3 bases and J by 1 base, with 12 bases between the two germline ends. The CDR3 has 15 amino acids. Germline loops: CDR1 SGHVS, CDR2 FQNEAQ. The CDR3 DNA is TGTGCCAGCAGCTTCGGCGCGGGGACCCAAGAGACCCAGTACTTC. Protein sequence: CASSFGAGTQETQYF. Looking up the rest from reference TRBV7-8 and TRBJ2-5 gives the full variable domain: GAGVSQSPRYKVAKRGQDVALRCDPISGHVSLFWYQQALGQGPEFLTYFQNEAQLDKSGLPSDRFFAERPEGSVSTLKIQRTQQEDSAVYLCASSFGAGTQETQYFGPGTRLLVL.

This clonotype has more than one count but fewer than ten. The chain couples TRBV7-2 to TRBJ2-7, with D tentatively TRBD2 (8 bases). Germline loops: CDR1 SGHTA, CDR2 FQGNSA. This CDR3 contains 14 residues. Trimming pared 5 bases from V and 4 bases from J, leaving 15 bases between. CDR3 bases: TGTGCCAGCAGCCCCGGGAGGGGGCAGTACGAGCAGTACTTC. This encodes CASSPGRGQYEQYF.

This clonotype was detected ten times or more. The V call is TRBV9, the J call TRBJ1-5, with TRBD1 matching over 7 bases. This CDR3 spans 14 amino acids. V was pared by 3 bases and J by 6 bases, with 6 bases of the junction left unmatched. CDR1 is SGDLS, CDR2 YYNGEE, per germline. Here the CDR3 reads CASSGQGVGQPQHF. The CDR3, as DNA: TGTGCCAGCAGCGGACAGGGTGTAGGTCAGCCCCAGCATTTT.

Points on this clonotype: The junction and the germline gene differ at one end; a read error may be behind it. This rearrangement joins TRBV7-7 to TRBJ2-7, with 10 bases fitting TRBD2. The CDR3 length is 15 residues. Germline assignment: CDR1 SSHAT and CDR2 FNYEAQ (reference sequence). CDR3 residues: CASSLARLAGYEQYF. The CDR3, as DNA: TGTGCCAGCAGTTTAGCCCGACTAGCGGGCTACGAGCAGTACTTC.

This clonotype turned up a few times. The V call is TRBV10-3, the J call TRBJ2-2, with TRBD2 identical over 8 bases. V lost 2 bases to trimming and J lost 5 bases; unmatched junction nucleotides: 7. The CDR3 is 16 residues long. Germline V CDR1 and CDR2: ENHRY, SYGVKD. CDR3 loop: CAISEAREGPTGELFF. The CDR3 bases are TGTGCCATCAGTGAGGCCCGGGAGGGCCCAACCGGGGAGCTGTTTTTT.

This clonotype was picked up one time. The rearrangement joins TRBV20-1 to TRBJ1-3; the D is unclear. Germline CDR1 is DFQATT and CDR2 is SNEGSKA (reference sequence). This CDR3 has 15 amino acids. Trimming took 5 bases from V and 8 from J, leaving 22 bases between them. CDR3 sequence: CSAPARRAGGYTIYF. For the CDR3, the DNA is TGCAGTGCTCCCGCTAGGAGGGCAGGAGGCTACACCATATATTTT.

This clonotype was recorded many times. This sequence may be a read error, since a much larger clone differs from it by one base. The V gene is TRBV2, the J gene TRBJ2-5; D perhaps matches TRBD1 (6 bases). The CDR3 contains 14 residues. The V gene's germline CDR1 is SNHLY and CDR2 FYNNEI. Trimming left V 5 bases short and J 3 bases short, with 13 bases between. CDR3 coding DNA: TGTGCCAGCAGTAGCCAGGGGCGGGAAGAGACCCAGTACTTC. Encoded protein: CASSSQGREETQYF.

This clonotype was observed many times. The chain links TRBV10-2 to TRBJ1-5; 8 nucleotides agree with TRBD1. The CDR3 runs to 14 residues. Trimming at V came to 6 bases and at J to 4 bases, leaving 5 bases not matched to a gene. The germline CDR1 and CDR2 sequences are WSHSY and SAAADI. CDR3 DNA: TGCGCCAGCAGCGTGGACAGGGTAAATCAGCCCCAGCATTTT. The encoded protein is CASSVDRVNQPQHF.

The rearrangement joins TRBV11-2 to TRBJ1-5; D is unresolved. V was pared by 5 bases and J by 0 bases, with 11 bases between. Germline V gene sequence: CDR1 SGHAT, CDR2 FQNNGV. The CDR3 consists of 15 residues. DNA of the CDR3: TGTGCCAGCAGCACTCGTGGGGATAGCAATCAGCCCCAGCATTTT. Protein product: CASSTRGDSNQPQHF.

This clonotype occurred a few times. This chain uses TRBV7-9 with TRBJ2-7; either TRBD1 or TRBD2 may fit D (7 bases each). The CDR3 sequence is 15 residues long. The V gene's germline CDR1 is SEHNR and CDR2 FQNEAQ (reference sequence). V dropped 2 bases and J dropped 0 bases, with 11 bases sitting between them. CDR3 region: CASSLQGGVSYEQYF. In DNA form, the CDR3 reads TGTGCCAGCAGCTTACAGGGGGGGGTCTCCTACGAGCAGTACTTC.

A word on this clonotype: This may arise from a read error, as a much more abundant clone is one base away. The V gene is TRBV7-9, the J gene TRBJ1-2; no reliable D call. The CDR3 covers 16 residues. V was pared by 4 bases and J by 0 bases, with 15 bases between. Germline CDR1 SEHNR, CDR2 FQNEAQ (reference sequence). Written as DNA, the CDR3 is TGTGCCAGCAGCTGGACCGCCAAAAAGGCTAACTATGGCTACACCTTC. Translation: CASSWTAKKANYGYTF.

This clonotype was detected ten times or more. The rearrangement links TRBV5-1 to TRBJ2-7; tentatively, D is TRBD1 (6 bases). The germline CDR1 and CDR2 sequences are SGHRS and YFSETQ. The CDR3 runs to 13 residues. V lost 0 bases and J 5 bases, leaving 9 bases between the germline ends. CDR3 region: CASSLGSGDEQYF. As DNA, the CDR3 is TGCGCCAGCAGCTTGGGCTCAGGGGACGAGCAGTACTTC.

The V call is TRBV4-3, the J call TRBJ2-5; D remains unclear. There are 13 residues in the CDR3. Deletions cut 0 bases from V and 4 bases from J, with 6 bases between. Germline CDR1 LGHNA, CDR2 YSLEER. CDR3 sequence (DNA): TGCGCCAGCAGCCAAGATTGGTTAGAGACCCAGTACTTC. Its translation: CASSQDWLETQYF.

This clonotype has a count of ten or more. The rearrangement uses TRBV29-1 and TRBJ1-1; the match to TRBD1 covers 7 bases. V lost 3 bases to trimming and J lost 4 bases; unmatched junction nucleotides: 20. The CDR3 runs 18 residues. The V gene's germline CDR1 is SQVTM and CDR2 ANQGSEA. The CDR3 region is CSVESQGVGQAWFTEAFF. The DNA for the CDR3 is TGCAGCGTTGAGAGTCAGGGGGTCGGGCAGGCATGGTTCACTGAAGCTTTCTTT.

Details on this clonotype: A much larger clone differs by one base, so this may be a read error. The genes are TRBV14 and TRBJ1-6, with D perhaps TRBD1 (5 bases). The V gene lost 3 bases and the J gene lost 9 bases, with 12 bases spanning the gap. The CDR3 length is 14 residues. Germline CDR1 SGHDN, CDR2 FVKESK. The CDR3 is CASSHRDGPSPLHF. The CDR3, as DNA: TGTGCCAGCAGCCACCGGGACGGGCCTTCACCCCTCCACTTT. The entire variable domain, with the rest obtained from reference TRBV14 and TRBJ1-6, is as follows: EAGVTQFPSHSVIEKGQTVTLRCDPISGHDNLYWYRRVMGKEIKFLLHFVKESKQDESGMPNNRFLAERTGGTYSTLKVQPAELEDSGVYFCASSHRDGPSPLHFGNGTRLTVT.

CDR3 region: CSASRGQGARGYTF. Here the CDR3 DNA reads TGCAGTGCTTCGCGAGGACAGGGGGCGCGTGGCTACACCTTC. The chain uses TRBV20-1 and TRBJ1-2; TRBD1 matches 11 bases. This CDR3 region has 14 residues. CDR1 is DFQATT and CDR2 is SNEGSKA in the germline V gene (reference sequence). V was pared by 5 bases and J by 7 bases, with 9 bases of the junction left unmatched.

This chain connects TRBV20-1 to TRBJ2-2; TRBD1 is a possible D gene (6 bases). The length of the CDR3 is 13 residues. Trimming pared 5 bases from V and 5 bases from J, leaving 12 bases between. The germline V gene encodes CDR1 DFQATT and CDR2 SNEGSKA (reference sequence). In nucleotides, the CDR3 is TGCAGTGCTCCCACAGGGCCGACCGGGGAGCTGTTTTTT. It codes for CSAPTGPTGELFF.

The V and J genes are TRBV4-1 and TRBJ1-6; D gene unclear. The V and J ends lost 1 base and 9 bases respectively, with 4 bases between them. Germline V gene sequence: CDR1 MGHRA, CDR2 YSYEKL. The CDR3 consists of 12 residues. The CDR3 nucleotides read TGCGCCAGCAGCCAAGGTCCTTCACCCCTCCACTTT. This gives the protein CASSQGPSPLHF.